Here is one T cell receptor (beta chain) with its context. The record originates from a study of shared clonotypes between healthy human individuals. Method: immunoSEQ multiplex PCR; TCRdb's copy keeps in-frame clones and lacks some. The table includes approximately 640,000 clones, around 90% detected once. Every one of the donors was a Caucasian adult that lived in Nashville, Tennessee. The receptor was derived from a man younger than 30 in good health. Some clones in this sample may be carry-over from other donors' samples. Sequencing was done on a sample of memory CD8+ T cells from PBMCs. Subset: CD45RO+ cells pooled with CCR7-negative TemRA cells.

This chain's CDR3 is CASSLELASQETQYF. CDR3 bases: TGTGCCAGCAGCTTAGAGCTAGCGAGCCAAGAGACCCAGTACTTC. The chain couples TRBV7-6 to TRBJ2-5, with a possible D match to TRBD2 (6 bases). Trimming stripped 1 base from V and 1 base from J, with 10 bases between. This CDR3 contains 15 residues. CDR1 and CDR2 from the germline V gene are SGHVS and FNYEAQ.